This T cell receptor beta chain stems from a study of cytomegalovirus exposure and HLA in healthy donors. The overall study: Later, an analysis reported that the 95 to 150 validation repertoires had used the same platform as the 500 to 800 first-cohort repertoires.

Findings and caveats of the study: The study designated roughly 150 TCR beta chains cytomegalovirus-associated.

Trimming shortened V by 6 bases and J by 7 bases, and 15 bases separated the two germline ends. The V gene's germline CDR1 is MNHEY and CDR2 SMNVEV (reference sequence). The CDR3 has 14 residues. A word on this clone: Its specificity is not known.

The assay was immunoSEQ multiplex PCR, and TCRdb's table has in-frame clones only and misses some. This sample has 100,000 to 150,000 clones, with around 95% found just once. This TCR was sampled from a man between 18 and 35 years old in good health and CMV-seronegative. V gene TRBV27 combines with J gene TRBJ1-4; D might be TRBD1 (6 bases). Sequencing used PBMCs. The chain's CDR3 is CASRLSGVGEKLFF. CDR3 DNA: TGTGCCAGCAGACTCTCAGGGGTGGGTGAAAAACTGTTTTTT. The full variable domain, in which reference TRBV27 and TRBJ1-4 provide the parts outside the CDR3, is EAQVTQNPRYLITVTGKKLTVTCSQNMNHEYMSWYRQDPGLGLRQIYYSMNVEVTDKGDVPEGYKVSRKEKRNFPLILESPSPNQTSLYFCASRLSGVGEKLFFGSGTQLSVL.